This TCR beta chain was observed in a study of cytomegalovirus exposure and HLA in healthy donors. Points on this clone: Mismatch with germline at one junction end may stem from a read error.

The CDR3 sequence is 13 residues long. Germline V gene lookup returns CDR1 SNHLY and CDR2 FYNNEI. 13 Jbeta primers and 60 Vbeta primers were used for the PCR. The data were produced by immunoSEQ multiplex PCR, yet TCRdb's version contains in-frame clones alone and is incomplete. The sample holds about 140,000 clones, roughly 86% seen once. The receptor was derived from a woman aged 40 to 50 in good health and CMV-seronegative. The sample was PBMCs. V and J are TRBV2 and TRBJ2-6; TRBD1 is a possible D gene (5 bases). The CDR3 region has the DNA TGTGCCAGCGCGTACTCTGGGGCCGACGTCCTGACTTTC. Protein: CASAYSGADVLTF. Combining the CDR3 with reference TRBV2 and TRBJ2-6 gives the whole variable domain EPEVTQTPSHQVTQMGQEVILRCVPISNHLYFYWYRQILGQKVEFLVSFYNNEISEKSEIFDDQFSVERPDGSNFTLKIRSTKLEDSAMYFCASAYSGADVLTFGAGSRLTVL.